This T cell receptor beta chain originates from a study of blood T cell repertoires in COVID-19. Measured with immunoSEQ multiplex PCR; TCRdb has only the in-frame clones, and not every one. The data hold about 250,000 clones, with around 91% observed a single time. V was trimmed by 6 bases and J by 0 bases, leaving 15 bases between them. CDR1 is LNHDA and CDR2 is SQIVND in the germline V gene (reference sequence). This CDR3 is 16 amino acids long. The chain carries TRBV19 and TRBJ1-5; D is unresolved. The specimen was PBMCs or T cells enriched from blood (not recorded which). This TCR derives from a young woman who had recovered from COVID-19. CDR3 DNA sequence: TGTGCCAGTAGCAGTTCGACACTGTATAGCAATCAGCCCCAGCATTTT. This gives the protein CASSSSTLYSNQPQHF.